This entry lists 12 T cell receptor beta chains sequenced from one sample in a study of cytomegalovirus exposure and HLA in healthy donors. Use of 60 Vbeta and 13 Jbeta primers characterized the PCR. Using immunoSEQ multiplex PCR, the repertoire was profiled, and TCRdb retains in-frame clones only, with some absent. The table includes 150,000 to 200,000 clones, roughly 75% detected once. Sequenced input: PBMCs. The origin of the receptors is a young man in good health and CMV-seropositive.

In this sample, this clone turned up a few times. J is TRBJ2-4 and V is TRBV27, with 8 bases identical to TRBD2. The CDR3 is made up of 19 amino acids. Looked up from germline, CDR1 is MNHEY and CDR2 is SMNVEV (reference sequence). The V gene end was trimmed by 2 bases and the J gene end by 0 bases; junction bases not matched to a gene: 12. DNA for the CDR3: TGTGCCAGCAGTTTAAAGGATCCCTTCAGCGGGGGAGCCAAAAACATTCAGTACTTC. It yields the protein CASSLKDPFSGGAKNIQYF.

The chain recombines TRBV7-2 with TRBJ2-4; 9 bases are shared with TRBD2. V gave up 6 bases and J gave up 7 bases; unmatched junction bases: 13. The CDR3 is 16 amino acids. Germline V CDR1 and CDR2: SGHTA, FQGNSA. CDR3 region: CASSPVAGGPSNIQYF. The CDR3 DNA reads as TGTGCCAGCAGTCCGGTGGCGGGAGGGCCCTCGAACATTCAGTACTTC.

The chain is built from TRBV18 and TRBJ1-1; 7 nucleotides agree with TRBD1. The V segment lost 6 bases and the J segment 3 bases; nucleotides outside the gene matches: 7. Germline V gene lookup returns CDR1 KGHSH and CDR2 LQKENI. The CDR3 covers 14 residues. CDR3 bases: TGTGCCAGCTCCGCTGGGACAGAGTACACTGAAGCTTTCTTT. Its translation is CASSAGTEYTEAFF.

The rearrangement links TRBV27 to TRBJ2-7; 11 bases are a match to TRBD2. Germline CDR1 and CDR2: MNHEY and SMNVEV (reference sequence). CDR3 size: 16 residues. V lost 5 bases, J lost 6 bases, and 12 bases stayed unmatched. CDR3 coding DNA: TGTGCCAGCAGTCCGATAGCGGGAGGGCCAGTAGGCGAGCAGTACTTC. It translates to CASSPIAGGPVGEQYF.

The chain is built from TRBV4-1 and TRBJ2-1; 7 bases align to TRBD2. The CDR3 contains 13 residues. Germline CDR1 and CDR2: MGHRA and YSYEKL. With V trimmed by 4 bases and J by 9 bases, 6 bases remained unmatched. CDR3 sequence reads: CASSPRTRTEQFF. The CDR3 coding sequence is TGCGCCAGCAGCCCTCGGACTAGAACTGAGCAGTTCTTC.

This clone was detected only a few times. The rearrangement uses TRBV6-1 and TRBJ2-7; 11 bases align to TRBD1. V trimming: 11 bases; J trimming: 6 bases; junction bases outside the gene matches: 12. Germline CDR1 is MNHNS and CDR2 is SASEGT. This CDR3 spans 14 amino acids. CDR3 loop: CAAEGTGGSFEQYF. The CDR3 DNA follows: TGTGCCGCAGAGGGGACAGGGGGTTCTTTCGAGCAGTACTTC.

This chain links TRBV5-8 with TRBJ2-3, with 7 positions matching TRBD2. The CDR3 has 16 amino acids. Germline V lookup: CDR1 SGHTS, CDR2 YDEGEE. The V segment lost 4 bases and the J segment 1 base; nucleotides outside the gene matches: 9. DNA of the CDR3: TGTGCCAGCAGCCCGGTGGCGGGAGTAGGCACAGATACGCAGTATTTT. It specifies CASSPVAGVGTDTQYF.

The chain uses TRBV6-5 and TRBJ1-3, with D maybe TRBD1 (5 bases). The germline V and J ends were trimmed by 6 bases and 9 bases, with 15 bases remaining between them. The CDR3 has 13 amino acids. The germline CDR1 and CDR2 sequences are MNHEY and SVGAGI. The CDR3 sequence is CASSEQVVGTIYF. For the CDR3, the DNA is TGTGCCAGCAGCGAACAGGTTGTCGGCACCATATATTTT.

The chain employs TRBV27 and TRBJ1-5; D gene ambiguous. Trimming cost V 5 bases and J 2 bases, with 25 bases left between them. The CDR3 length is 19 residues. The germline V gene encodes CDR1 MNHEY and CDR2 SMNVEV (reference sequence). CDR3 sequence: CASSPRVVSSQEGNQPQHF. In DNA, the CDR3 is TGTGCCAGCAGTCCGAGAGTCGTTAGTTCGCAAGAGGGCAATCAGCCCCAGCATTTT.

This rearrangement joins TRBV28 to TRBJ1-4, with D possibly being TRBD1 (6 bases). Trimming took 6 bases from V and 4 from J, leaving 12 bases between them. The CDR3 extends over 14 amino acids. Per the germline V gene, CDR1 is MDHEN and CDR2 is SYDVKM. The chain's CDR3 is CASRTQGLNEKLFF. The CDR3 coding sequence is TGTGCCAGCAGGACCCAGGGGCTTAATGAAAAACTGTTTTTT.

For the CDR3, the DNA is TGTGCCAGCACTACTTACAGGGTTGGGTATGGCTACACCTTC. This codes for CASTTYRVGYGYTF. The rearrangement links TRBV5-6 to TRBJ1-2, with D possibly TRBD1 on 6 matching bases. Looked up from germline, CDR1 is SGHDT and CDR2 is YYEEEE. The V end lost 6 bases, the J end lost 5 bases, and 17 bases lay between the germline ends. CDR3 length equals 14 residues.

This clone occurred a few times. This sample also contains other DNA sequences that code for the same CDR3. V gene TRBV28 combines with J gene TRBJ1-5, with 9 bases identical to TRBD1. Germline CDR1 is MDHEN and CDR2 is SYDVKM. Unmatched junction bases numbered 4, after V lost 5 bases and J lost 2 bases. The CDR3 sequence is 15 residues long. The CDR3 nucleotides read TGTGCCAGCAGTCTACAGGGGGCACGCAATCAGCCCCAGCATTTT. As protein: CASSLQGARNQPQHF.